One and the same sample provided the 25 T cell receptor beta chains below, sequenced in a study of T cells in Graves' hyperthyroidism and ophthalmopathy (dated by TCRdb to the late 2010s). Libraries were constructed by multiplex PCR. Reads for this sample came from an Illumina HiSeq 2000. Amplification of TCR beta CDR3 regions was carried out from RNA transcripts. The first round of RT-PCR for the TCR CDR3 was performed with the HTBI primer set and the Qiagen OneStep RT-PCR kit. TCRdb ran its own pipeline on the public reads, namely fastp trimming at Q25 and MiXCR clone calling, and kept in-frame beta chains. Merged by CDR3 protein, the rows form single entries marked with the most common genes and DNA. The sample table shows a few hundred thousand distinct CDR3 sequences, and 25% are seen once. Around four fifths of the sample is taken by the ten largest. The sample comprised blood. The receptor set was obtained from a man between 45 and 60 years old with Graves' hyperthyroidism.

This chain uses TRBV24-1 with TRBJ2-7, with D maybe TRBD2 (5 bases). Trimming removed 3 bases from V and 4 bases from J, with 15 bases in between. This CDR3 is 15 amino acids long. Germline loops: CDR1 KGHDR, CDR2 SFDVKD. The CDR3, as DNA: TGTGCCACCAGTGATCCGCGTGAGGAGGCGTACGAGCAGTACTTC. Its translation: CATSDPREEAYEQYF.

This clonotype was found a few times. V is TRBV12-3 or TRBV12-4 and J is TRBJ2-5; D is undetermined. This CDR3 comprises 13 residues. V was shortened by 7 bases and J by 7 bases, with 16 bases between the two germline ends. The CDR3 reads CASTTLGKGTQYF. The CDR3 region has the DNA TGTGCCAGCACCACACTTGGGAAAGGGACCCAGTACTTC.

This clonotype was detected only a few times. The rearrangement joins TRBV27 to TRBJ1-1, with D unclear. Germline values: CDR1 MNHEY, CDR2 SMNVEV (reference sequence). V lost 4 bases to trimming and J lost 0 bases, with 6 bases between them. This CDR3 contains 13 residues. The CDR3 DNA reads as TGTGCCAGCAGTTGGGTTATGAACACTGAAGCTTTCTTT. It codes for CASSWVMNTEAFF.

This clonotype has just a few counts. The rearrangement links TRBV11-3 to TRBJ1-1; D might be TRBD1 (5 bases). The germline gives CDR1 SGHNT, CDR2 YENEEA. V shed 6 bases and J shed 3 bases, with 14 bases lying between them. The CDR3 loop spans 14 amino acids. Written as DNA, the CDR3 is TGTGCCAGCAGGGAAGGGGCCCGGGACACTGAAGCTTTCTTT. Amino acids: CASREGARDTEAFF. Drawing the rest from reference TRBV11-3 and TRBJ1-1, the complete variable domain is EAGVVQSPRYKIIEKKQPVAFWCNPISGHNTLYWYLQNLGQGPELLIRYENEEAVDDSQLPKDRFSAERLKGVDSTLKIQPAELGDSAVYLCASREGARDTEAFFGQGTRLTVV.

J is TRBJ2-1 and V is TRBV6-5; possibly TRBD2 for D (6 bases). Trimming pared 3 bases from V and 9 bases from J, leaving 12 bases between. The CDR3 is 13 amino acids. Germline values: CDR1 MNHEY, CDR2 SVGAGI. In nucleotides, the CDR3 is TGTGCCAGCAGTTATGGGGGAGGACGTGAGCAGTTCTTC. Protein product: CASSYGGGREQFF.

This clonotype was found a few times. This chain links TRBV3-1 with TRBJ1-2; no clear D. The CDR3 is 14 residues long. Trimming took off 0 bases at V and 7 bases at J, with 12 bases between the two ends. Per germline, CDR1 LGHDT and CDR2 YNNKEL (reference sequence). In nucleotides, the CDR3 is TGTGCCAGCAGCCAAGATAGTGTTGGAATTGGCTACACCTTC. The encoded protein is CASSQDSVGIGYTF.

This sequence joins TRBV7-2 and TRBJ1-1; no firm D call. Trimming left V 1 base short and J 10 bases short, with 25 bases between. Germline V CDR1 and CDR2: SGHTA, FQGNSA. The CDR3 extends over 17 amino acids. The CDR3 region has the DNA TGTGCCAGCAGCTTAGGCCCAGGTGAGGCGTTACGTTCGTCAGCTTTCTTT. Protein product: CASSLGPGEALRSSAFF.

The sample holds many counts of this clonotype. The chain combines TRBV6-5 with TRBJ2-5; TRBD1 aligns across 10 bases. Per germline, CDR1 MNHEY and CDR2 SVGAGI. The CDR3 covers 14 residues. J lost 4 bases, V lost 6 bases, and 5 bases had no gene match. The CDR3 loop is CASRADRGLETQYF. The CDR3 nucleotides are TGTGCCAGCAGGGCCGACAGGGGGCTAGAGACCCAGTACTTC.

The sample holds a few counts of this clonotype. This rearrangement joins TRBV30 to TRBJ2-3; maybe TRBD2 (5 bases). The CDR3 is 15 amino acids. Germline values: CDR1 GTSNPN, CDR2 SVGIG (reference sequence). The V end was cut by 7 bases, the J end by 2 bases, with 19 bases between. DNA for the CDR3: TGTGCCTACGTCCCCCCCAGCGACTACACAGATACGCAGTATTTT. Amino acids: CAYVPPSDYTDTQYF.

The rearrangement uses TRBV7-6 and TRBJ2-2; D perhaps matches TRBD1 (5 bases). Looked up from germline, CDR1 is SGHVS and CDR2 is FNYEAQ. This CDR3 is 15 amino acids long. V lost 5 bases, J lost 2 bases, and 12 bases lay in between. The CDR3, as DNA: TGTGCCAGCAGCCCTGACAGATTAAACACCGGGGAGCTGTTTTTT. It translates to CASSPDRLNTGELFF.

This chain links TRBV20-1 with TRBJ1-4, with D maybe TRBD1 (6 bases). V lost 2 bases and J lost 8, with 15 bases in between. The CDR3 totals 14 residues. CDR1 and CDR2 from the germline V gene are DFQATT and SNEGSKA (reference sequence). CDR3 bases: TGCAGTGCTAGAAATCGGGGGGCGCAGGAAAAACTGTTTTTT. Residues: CSARNRGAQEKLFF.

The chain has TRBV6-1 and TRBJ1-4; D is undetermined. V lost 1 base and J 5 bases, leaving 14 bases between the germline ends. This CDR3 has 16 amino acids. Germline CDR1 MNHNS, CDR2 SASEGT. CDR3 nucleotides: TGTGCCAGCAGTGAAGAGAGGGCGCAAGGGAATGAAAAACTGTTTTTT. It encodes CASSEERAQGNEKLFF.

The rearrangement uses TRBV5-1 and TRBJ2-7, with 9 bases identical to TRBD1. Germline assignment: CDR1 SGHRS and CDR2 YFSETQ. The V segment lost 0 bases and the J segment 3 bases; nucleotides outside the gene matches: 4. The CDR3 is 15 residues long. As DNA, the CDR3 is TGCGCCAGCAGCTTGGTTACAGGGGGCCGCTACGAGCAGTACTTC. Translated: CASSLVTGGRYEQYF.

J is TRBJ2-3 and V is TRBV6-1, with D perhaps matching TRBD2 (7 bases). This CDR3 spans 15 amino acids. The germline gives CDR1 MNHNS, CDR2 SASEGT. Trimming stripped 7 bases from V and 5 bases from J, with 19 bases between. The CDR3: CASNSGAGGRDTQYF. The CDR3, as DNA: TGTGCCAGCAATTCAGGGGCGGGCGGGAGAGATACGCAGTATTTT.

This clonotype was seen a few times. The V call is TRBV12-3 or TRBV12-4, the J call TRBJ1-2, with D maybe TRBD1 (5 bases). CDR3 length equals 14 residues. Trimming left V 6 bases short and J 1 base short, with 12 bases between. Written as DNA, the CDR3 is TGTGCCAGCAGCCGCGACAGCCTTAACTATGGCTACACCTTC. Translation gives CASSRDSLNYGYTF.

A few counts support this clonotype. The CDR3 DNA follows: TGCAGCGTTGTACCGGGGACTGGAAACACCATATATTTT. It specifies CSVVPGTGNTIYF. The genes are TRBV29-1 and TRBJ1-3, with unresolved D. CDR1 is SQVTM and CDR2 is ANQGSEA in the germline V gene. This CDR3 has 13 residues. V dropped 4 bases and J dropped 2 bases, with 9 bases sitting between them.

The gene calls are TRBV3-1 and TRBJ2-3; D is possibly TRBD1 (6 bases). Germline CDR1 is LGHDT and CDR2 is YNNKEL (reference sequence). V was pared by 3 bases and J by 5 bases, with 15 bases between. The CDR3 runs 15 residues. The CDR3, as DNA: TGTGCCAGCAGCCATGGACAGTTGGGTCGAGATACGCAGTATTTT. It is translated as CASSHGQLGRDTQYF.

CDR3 nucleotides: TGTGCCAGCAGCTCGAACAGGGTAGTATCCTACGAGCAGTACTTC. It is translated as CASSSNRVVSYEQYF. The rearrangement uses TRBV28 and TRBJ2-7; D is possibly TRBD1 (6 bases). Trimming took off 6 bases at V and 1 base at J, with 16 bases between the two ends. Germline CDR1 and CDR2: MDHEN and SYDVKM. The CDR3 sequence is 15 residues long.

This clonotype was found many times. The CDR3 DNA follows: TGTGCCAGCAGCTACAGGGCCTTGAACACTGAAGCTTTCTTT. It is translated as CASSYRALNTEAFF. This chain links TRBV11-2 with TRBJ1-1; perhaps TRBD1 as D (6 bases). V lost 4 bases to trimming and J lost 0 bases, with 9 bases between them. Looked up from germline, CDR1 is SGHAT and CDR2 is FQNNGV. The CDR3 has 14 residues.

This clonotype was counted only a few times. The chain joins TRBV19 to TRBJ2-3; 11 nucleotides agree with TRBD1. With 3 bases clipped from V and 6 bases from J, the junction kept 2 bases outside the gene matches. The CDR3 has 14 residues. CDR1 LNHDA and CDR2 SQIVND come from the germline V gene (reference sequence). CDR3 nucleotide sequence: TGTGCCAGTAGTATGCGGGACAGGGGGGATACGCAGTATTTT. This encodes CASSMRDRGDTQYF.

This sequence joins TRBV6-1 and TRBJ2-1, with 9 positions matching TRBD2. Germline V gives CDR1 MNHNS, CDR2 SASEGT. The junction had 9 bases not matched to a gene; V was cut back by 7 bases and J by 5 bases. CDR3 size: 15 residues. Here the CDR3 DNA reads TGTGCCAGCAACCCTGAAGCGGGAGGTCACAATGAGCAGTTCTTC. Its translation: CASNPEAGGHNEQFF.

As concerns this clonotype: At one end the junction does not follow the germline gene, possibly because of a read error. This chain links TRBV12-3 or TRBV12-4 with TRBJ1-6; D is ambiguous. The CDR3 consists of 13 residues. Written as DNA, the CDR3 is TGTGCCAGCAGTTACGGGGATAACTCACCCCTCCACTTT. Amino acid sequence: CASSYGDNSPLHF.

The rearrangement links TRBV14 to TRBJ2-7; perhaps TRBD1 as D (6 bases). The V end lost 8 bases, the J end lost 5 bases, and 16 bases lay between the germline ends. Looked up from germline, CDR1 is SGHDN and CDR2 is FVKESK. The length of the CDR3 is 13 residues. The chain's CDR3 is CASSMTGINEQYF. Written as DNA, the CDR3 is TGTGCCAGCTCCATGACAGGAATTAACGAGCAGTACTTC.

This clonotype has just a few counts. This sequence joins TRBV12-3 or TRBV12-4 and TRBJ1-5; 7 nucleotides line up with TRBD1. After removal of 5 bases from V and 8 bases from J, the junction contained 9 bases not matched to a gene. The CDR3 is made up of 14 amino acids. CDR3 protein: CASSATGNYEPQHF. Here the CDR3 DNA reads TGTGCCAGCAGTGCGACAGGGAACTACGAGCCCCAGCATTTT.

Of note for this clonotype: A much more abundant neighbour one base away suggests this may be a read error. The rearrangement uses TRBV3-1 and TRBJ2-7; D unresolved. In germline, CDR1 is LGHDT, CDR2 YNNKEL (reference sequence). CDR3 length: 14 residues. CDR3 bases: TGTGCCATCAGCCAAGAAACCCGGCCCTACGAGCAGTACTTC. It is translated as CAISQETRPYEQYF.